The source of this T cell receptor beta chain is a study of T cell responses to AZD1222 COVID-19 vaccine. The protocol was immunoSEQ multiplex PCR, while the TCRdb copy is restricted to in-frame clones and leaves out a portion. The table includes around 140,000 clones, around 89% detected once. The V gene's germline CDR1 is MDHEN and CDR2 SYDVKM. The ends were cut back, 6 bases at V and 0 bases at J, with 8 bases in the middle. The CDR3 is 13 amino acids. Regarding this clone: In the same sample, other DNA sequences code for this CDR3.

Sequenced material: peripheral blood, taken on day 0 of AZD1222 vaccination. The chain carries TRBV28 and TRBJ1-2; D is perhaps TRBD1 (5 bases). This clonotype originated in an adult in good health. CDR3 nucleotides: TGTGCCAGCAGCCTGGGGCCTAACTATGGCTACACCTTC. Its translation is CASSLGPNYGYTF.